These T cell receptor beta chains were read from a single sample in a study of T cell repertoires in aging, cancer and after chemotherapy. One entry per CDR3 protein results from TCRdb running MiXCR on the multiplex PCR reads. The profile covers fewer than 4,500 distinct CDR3 sequences, with 40% to 45% appearing a single time and approximately 60% taken by the ten largest. The sequenced sample consisted of blood. All receptors come from a human donor with a solid tumor. Both conserved end residues are part of each CDR3. The order of the fields is D gene, clone size, J gene, V gene, CDR3 DNA, CDR3 protein. D genes are given only for firm matches. Not all rows give a size; the values are once, few, many and, for expanded clones, a class.

TRBD2	few	TRBJ2-1	TRBV6-1	TGTGCCACCACTAGCGGTCAGGGGACTACAATGAAGCAGTTCTTC	CATTSGQGTTMKQFF
.	.	TRBJ2-3	TRBV20-1	TGCAGTGCTAGAGATATGGGATCCCGACGGTATTTT	CSARDMGSRRYF
.	.	TRBJ2-7	TRBV18	TGTGCCAGCTCACCGCTAGCTACCTACGAGCAGTACTTC	CASSPLATYEQYF
.	medium-sized	TRBJ2-7	TRBV29-1	TGCAGCGTTCAACAGCCCAGTGAAGAGCAGTACTTC	CSVQQPSEEQYF
TRBD1	.	TRBJ1-5	TRBV5-6	TGTGCCAGCAGCCTAATGAGGATCAGGACAGGGGGCCTGAATCAGCCCCAGCATTTT	CASSLMRIRTGGLNQPQHF
.	few	TRBJ2-7	TRBV7-9	TGTGCCAGCACCCTAGCAGGGACTTCTATTCCATACGAGCAGTACTTC	CASTLAGTSIPYEQYF
TRBD1	few	TRBJ2-3	TRBV6-1	TGTGCCAGCACCTTAGGGACAGGCCGCACAGATACGCAGTATTTT	CASTLGTGRTDTQYF
TRBD1	.	TRBJ1-2	TRBV5-6	TGTGCCAGCAGCTTGGTGGGGACAGGGCCTCCGGATGGCTACACCTTC	CASSLVGTGPPDGYTF
TRBD1	.	TRBJ1-4	TRBV12-3/TRBV12-4	TGTGCCAGCAGCGACAGGGCAATGAATGAAAAACTGTTTTTT	CASSDRAMNEKLFF
.	once	TRBJ2-3	TRBV19	TGTGCCAGTAGAGGTCAGAACGCAGATACGCAGTATTTT	CASRGQNADTQYF
.	.	TRBJ2-2	TRBV30	TGTGCCTGGGAGGGTCAGAACACCGGGGAGCTGTTTTTT	CAWEGQNTGELFF
TRBD2	few	TRBJ2-3	TRBV7-3	TGTGCCAGTACCTCCTCCCCGGGAGGCGTCGATACGCAGTATTTT	CASTSSPGGVDTQYF
TRBD2	.	TRBJ2-3	TRBV18	TGTGCCAGCTCACCCGGCGGGGGGACAACAGATACGCAGTATTTT	CASSPGGGTTDTQYF
.	few	TRBJ1-2	TRBV6-2/TRBV6-3	TGTGCCAGCAGTCCACCGACAGCTAACTATGGCTACACCTTC	CASSPPTANYGYTF
.	.	TRBJ2-7	TRBV5-1	TGCGCCAGCAGCTCCGCCCCGGACGTCTACGAGCAGTACTTC	CASSSAPDVYEQYF
TRBD2	.	TRBJ2-1	TRBV20-1	TGCAGTGCTAGTAAAGGGAGGGCCGATGAGCAGTTCTTC	CSASKGRADEQFF
.	.	TRBJ2-5	TRBV6-5	TGTGCCAGCAGTTACCGCCCCCTGGGAACGAAGGAGACCCAGTACTTC	CASSYRPLGTKETQYF
TRBD2	.	TRBJ2-1	TRBV28	TGTGCCAGCAGTTTCCCAACTCGAACTAGCGGGATGAGCTCCTACAATGAGCAGTTCTTC	CASSFPTRTSGMSSYNEQFF